The 23 T cell receptor beta chains below come from one sample, sequenced in a study of T cells after yellow fever vaccination. TCRdb re-analysed the 5' RACE reads in MiXCR, keeping a single row per CDR3 protein. This sample has almost 30,000 distinct CDR3 sequences, with 6% to 8% found just once. Material: PBMCs, either bulk or a sorted T-cell subset (CD4+, CD8+, memory, or dextramer-sorted; not recorded which), obtained on the day of the yellow fever booster vaccination. Receptors originate from a man under 40 who received the YFV17D yellow fever vaccine.

This clonotype occurred many times. The chain links TRBV7-9 to TRBJ2-7; maybe TRBD1 (6 bases). The V gene's germline CDR1 is SEHNR and CDR2 FQNEAQ (reference sequence). V lost 4 bases to trimming and J lost 7 bases, with 20 bases between them. The CDR3 has 15 amino acids. CDR3 sequence reads: CASSSLGHQRGEQYF. CDR3 sequence (DNA): TGTGCCAGCAGCTCACTGGGACACCAACGTGGAGAGCAGTACTTC.

This clonotype was observed at least ten times. The chain has TRBV29-1 and TRBJ2-1; D is unclear. This CDR3 comprises 15 residues. Trimming stripped 0 bases from V and 2 bases from J, with 11 bases between. CDR1 is SQVTM and CDR2 is ANQGSEA in the germline V gene. CDR3 bases: TGCAGCGTTGAAGATCAAGCGTCCACCTACAATGAGCAGTTCTTC. The encoded protein is CSVEDQASTYNEQFF.

This clonotype was seen ten or more times. This chain connects TRBV4-3 to TRBJ2-1; perhaps TRBD1 as D (7 bases). V was cut by 0 bases and J by 9 bases, with 18 bases left in between. In germline, CDR1 is LGHNA, CDR2 YSLEER. The CDR3 covers 16 residues. The CDR3 coding sequence is TGCGCCAGCAGCCAAGAGAGGACAGGAGGGATTGGTGAGCAGTTCTTC. Its protein is CASSQERTGGIGEQFF.

This clonotype was found a few times. The V gene is TRBV20-1, the J gene TRBJ2-2, with D possibly TRBD2 on 7 matching bases. Deletions cut 5 bases from V and 4 bases from J, with 17 bases between. This CDR3 comprises 15 residues. Germline V lookup: CDR1 DFQATT, CDR2 SNEGSKA (reference sequence). CDR3 DNA: TGCAGTGCTCGGGGGCGGGAGAGGGTCACCGGGGAGCTGTTTTTT. This translates into CSARGRERVTGELFF.

This clonotype was detected only a few times. The rearrangement uses TRBV12-3 or TRBV12-4 and TRBJ2-2; D gene uncertain. Trimming stripped 3 bases from V and 3 bases from J, with 8 bases between. The CDR3 runs to 14 residues. CDR3 in DNA: TGTGCCAGCAGTTTGCGCGGAGACACCGGGGAGCTGTTTTTT. Its translation is CASSLRGDTGELFF.

This sequence joins TRBV5-4 and TRBJ2-7, with 7 bases identical to TRBD2. This CDR3 is built from 14 residues. Germline values: CDR1 SGHNT, CDR2 YYREEE (reference sequence). Trimming took 2 bases from V and 0 from J; bases not matched to a gene: 2. The CDR3 here is CASSLSGTSYEQYF. The CDR3 region has the DNA TGTGCCAGCAGCTTAAGCGGGACCTCCTACGAGCAGTACTTC.

The sample holds a few counts of this clonotype. The chain is built from TRBV6-1 and TRBJ1-5, with D possibly TRBD1 on 5 matching bases. Between the trimmed V and J ends, which lost 5 bases and 6 bases, there was a span of 17 bases. The germline V gene has CDR1 MNHNS and CDR2 SASEGT. The CDR3 totals 15 residues. This chain's CDR3 is CASSRSREWSQPQHF. The CDR3 DNA reads as TGTGCCAGCAGTCGAAGCAGGGAATGGAGTCAGCCCCAGCATTTT.

The rearrangement uses TRBV20-1 and TRBJ2-3; possible D gene TRBD1, 6 bases. In germline, CDR1 is DFQATT, CDR2 SNEGSKA (reference sequence). Trimming left V 5 bases short and J 2 bases short, with 17 bases between. The CDR3 spans 15 residues. CDR3 sequence (DNA): TGCAGTGCTGCCCCGACAGGCGGGTACACAGATACGCAGTATTTT. Amino acids: CSAAPTGGYTDTQYF.

By proportion, this clonotype is medium-sized (0.01 to 0.1%). The genes are TRBV6-2 or TRBV6-3 and TRBJ2-7; 8 bases line up with TRBD1. Germline V gene data show CDR1 as MNHEY and CDR2 as SVGEGT. The ends lost 5 bases at V and 3 bases at J; junction bases unmatched: 12. The CDR3 totals 16 residues. DNA for the CDR3: TGTGCCAGCAGTGGCAATACAGGGGGATGGAACTACGAGCAGTACTTC. It encodes CASSGNTGGWNYEQYF.

As to this clonotype: The junction and the germline gene differ at one end; a read error may be behind it. The genes are TRBV10-3 and TRBJ2-7; 7 bases are shared with TRBD2. Germline loops: CDR1 ENHRY, CDR2 SYGVKD. The length of the CDR3 is 11 residues. CDR3 bases: TGTCCCATCGGGGGAGGGTACGAGCAGTACTTC. Protein product: CPIGGGYEQYF.

This clonotype was picked up many times. The rearrangement uses TRBV20-1 and TRBJ1-5, with 8 nucleotides matching TRBD1. The CDR3 sequence is 13 residues long. Per the germline V gene, CDR1 is DFQATT and CDR2 is SNEGSKA (reference sequence). The J segment lost 6 bases and the V segment lost 5 bases, leaving 6 bases of the junction unmatched. CDR3 bases: TGCAGTGCTCGCCAGGGGGCGGTTCAGCCCCAGCATTTT. It codes for CSARQGAVQPQHF.

This clonotype has a count of ten or more. The chain links TRBV4-2 to TRBJ2-5, with a tentative D call TRBD1 (7 bases). CDR1 LGHNA and CDR2 YNFKEQ come from the germline V gene. The CDR3 is made up of 17 amino acids. Trimming removed 4 bases at V and 0 bases at J, with 18 bases between. CDR3 sequence (DNA): TGTGCCAGCAGCCTCTCTGGTCCAGGGGGGTACCAAGAGACCCAGTACTTC. Encoded protein: CASSLSGPGGYQETQYF.

This clonotype was counted a few times. This chain uses TRBV4-3 with TRBJ1-5; TRBD1 matches 10 bases. Looked up from germline, CDR1 is LGHNA and CDR2 is YSLEER. The CDR3 is 18 residues long. V dropped 0 bases and J dropped 3; count of bases not matched to a gene: 8. The CDR3 protein is CASSQDLSGTGDNQPQHF. The CDR3 nucleotides are TGCGCCAGCAGCCAAGATCTTTCAGGGACAGGGGACAATCAGCCCCAGCATTTT.

This clonotype was observed many times. The genes are TRBV18 and TRBJ2-3; D gene unclear. The CDR3 length is 14 residues. The V and J ends lost 0 bases and 0 bases respectively, with 4 bases between them. Germline assignment: CDR1 KGHSH and CDR2 LQKENI. CDR3 in amino acids: CASSPPDSTDTQYF. CDR3 nucleotides: TGTGCCAGCTCACCACCGGACAGCACAGATACGCAGTATTTT. Full variable domain (outside the CDR3, taken from reference TRBV18 and TRBJ2-3): NAGVMQNPRHLVRRRGQEARLRCSPMKGHSHVYWYRQLPEEGLKFMVYLQKENIIDESGMPKERFSAEFPKEGPSILRIQQVVRGDSAAYFCASSPPDSTDTQYFGPGTRLTVL.

This clonotype was recorded many times. The V gene is TRBV19, the J gene TRBJ1-2; a weak D match, TRBD1 (6 bases). Between the trimmed V and J ends, which lost 6 bases and 7 bases, there was a span of 15 bases. CDR3 size: 13 residues. Germline V gene data show CDR1 as LNHDA and CDR2 as SQIVND (reference sequence). The CDR3 protein is CASRVDRISGYTF. CDR3 DNA sequence: TGTGCCAGTAGGGTCGACAGGATCAGTGGCTACACCTTC.

This clonotype was observed at least ten times. V and J are TRBV7-2 and TRBJ2-7; D is possibly TRBD1 or TRBD2 (7 bases each). CDR1 SGHTA and CDR2 FQGNSA come from the germline V gene. The V end lost 11 bases, the J end lost 7 bases, and 18 bases lay between the germline ends. The CDR3 spans 12 residues. This chain's CDR3 is CAQGGRTREQYF. CDR3 DNA: TGTGCCCAGGGGGGGAGGACGAGGGAGCAGTACTTC.

This clonotype was detected many times. V gene TRBV7-6 combines with J gene TRBJ2-7; 7 nucleotides align to TRBD2. Germline trimming cut 5 bases from V and 4 bases from J; bases unmatched to any gene: 8. The germline V gene encodes CDR1 SGHVS and CDR2 FNYEAQ. The CDR3 totals 14 residues. Here the CDR3 reads CASSPGGGGYEQYF. The CDR3 nucleotides read TGTGCCAGCAGCCCCGGCGGGGGAGGGTACGAGCAGTACTTC.

This clonotype was recorded many times. The CDR3 sequence is CASSLGGARSYGYTF. As DNA, the CDR3 is TGTGCCAGCAGCCTGGGGGGAGCCAGGAGCTATGGCTACACCTTC. V gene TRBV7-9 combines with J gene TRBJ1-2, with TRBD1 as a possible D gene (5 bases). V dropped 5 bases and J dropped 4 bases, with 17 bases sitting between them. The germline CDR1 and CDR2 sequences are SEHNR and FQNEAQ (reference sequence). This CDR3 has 15 residues. The full variable domain, its missing parts supplied by reference TRBV7-9 and TRBJ1-2, is DTGVSQNPRHKITKRGQNVTFRCDPISEHNRLYWYRQTLGQGPEFLTYFQNEAQLEKSRLLSDRFSAERPKGSFSTLEIQRTEQGDSAMYLCASSLGGARSYGYTFGSGTRLTVV.

This clonotype was observed at least ten times. The chain carries TRBV28 and TRBJ1-2; D gene unclear. The CDR3 loop spans 14 amino acids. V gave up 5 bases and J gave up 0 bases, with 10 bases separating them. Germline loops: CDR1 MDHEN, CDR2 SYDVKM. The CDR3 coding sequence is TGTGCCAGCAGTAGCGCAGTTCCTAACTATGGCTACACCTTC. Its translation is CASSSAVPNYGYTF.

This clonotype was detected ten times or more. This rearrangement joins TRBV28 to TRBJ1-1; no clear D gene. This CDR3 region has 11 residues. V lost 7 bases and J 7 bases, leaving 10 bases between the germline ends. Germline loops: CDR1 MDHEN, CDR2 SYDVKM. CDR3 residues: CASTRAFEAFF. The CDR3 coding sequence is TGTGCCAGCACCAGAGCCTTTGAAGCTTTCTTT.

This clonotype was seen a few times. V usage is TRBV6-5 and J usage is TRBJ2-7; 7 positions agree with TRBD2. The ends lost 2 bases at V and 4 bases at J; junction bases unmatched: 8. The CDR3 contains 15 residues. Germline V gives CDR1 MNHEY, CDR2 SVGAGI. The CDR3 sequence: CASSYGGGRVYEQYF. Written as DNA, the CDR3 is TGTGCCAGCAGTTACGGCGGGGGAAGGGTATACGAGCAGTACTTC.

The chain has TRBV21-1 and TRBJ1-2. TRBV21-1 is classified as a pseudogene. The CDR3 totals 14 residues. CDR3 sequence reads: CASSGRDSYYGYTF. CDR3 sequence (DNA): TGTGCCAGCAGCGGCCGGGACTCCTACTATGGCTACACCTTC.

This clonotype has ten or more counts. The V and J genes are TRBV6-5 and TRBJ2-1; 12 bases align to TRBD1. Germline CDR1 MNHEY, CDR2 SVGAGI. The CDR3 consists of 18 residues. Germline trimming cut 7 bases from V and 2 bases from J; bases unmatched to any gene: 12. The CDR3 DNA follows: TGTGCCAGCAATTCCTTTGGGACAGGGGGCGCGGCCTACAATGAGCAGTTCTTC. This codes for CASNSFGTGGAAYNEQFF.